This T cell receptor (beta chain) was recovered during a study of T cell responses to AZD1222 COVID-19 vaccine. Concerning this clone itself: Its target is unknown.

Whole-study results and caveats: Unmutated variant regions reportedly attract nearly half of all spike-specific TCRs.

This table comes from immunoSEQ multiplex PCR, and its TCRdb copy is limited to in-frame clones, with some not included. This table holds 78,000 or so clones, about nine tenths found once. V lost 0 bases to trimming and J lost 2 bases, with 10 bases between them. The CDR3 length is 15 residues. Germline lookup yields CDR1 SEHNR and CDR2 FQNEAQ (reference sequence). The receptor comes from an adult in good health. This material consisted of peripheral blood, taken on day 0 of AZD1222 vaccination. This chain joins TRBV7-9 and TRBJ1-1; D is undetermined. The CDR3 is CASSLAQGGNTEAFF. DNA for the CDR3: TGTGCCAGCAGCTTAGCGCAAGGAGGCAACACTGAAGCTTTCTTT.